The 10 T cell receptor beta chains below come from one sample, sequenced in a study of blood T cells in healthy people across ages. PCR was performed a second time for roughly 7 to 11 cycles using a sample-barcoded 5' primer and a J-beta primer mix. One entry per CDR3 protein, called by TCRdb with MiXCR from the 5' RACE reads. The sample lists approximately 490,000 distinct CDR3 sequences, less than 25% occurring once. These sequences were also reported in another study, on T cells of mothers and their children.

The sequenced sample consisted of blood. These receptors all come from a boy between 10 and 17 years old in good health.

The chain combines TRBV28 with TRBJ2-3, with 12 bases lining up with TRBD2. Germline CDR1 is MDHEN and CDR2 is SYDVKM. V lost 4 bases, J lost 0 bases, and 11 bases stayed unmatched. The CDR3 is made up of 19 amino acids. The CDR3 bases are TGTGCCAGCAGTTCGAAACTAGCGGGAGGCAGGGGTAGCACAGATACGCAGTATTTT. It translates to CASSSKLAGGRGSTDTQYF.

This sequence joins TRBV13 and TRBJ1-1; TRBD1 might be the D (5 bases). The germline gives CDR1 PRHDT, CDR2 FYEKMQ (reference sequence). V shed 0 bases and J shed 1 base, with 12 bases lying between them. The CDR3 sequence is 16 residues long. CDR3 sequence reads: CASSLGFPGENTEAFF. CDR3 DNA: TGTGCCAGCAGCTTAGGTTTCCCGGGGGAGAACACTGAAGCTTTCTTT.

The genes are TRBV7-9 and TRBJ2-3; 8 bases are a match to TRBD2. The CDR3 spans 18 residues. J gave up 1 base and V 1 base, and 10 bases lay outside the gene matches. Germline CDR1 SEHNR, CDR2 FQNEAQ (reference sequence). The CDR3: CASSLDRLSSGGTDTQYF. CDR3 sequence (DNA): TGTGCCAGCAGCTTAGATCGGTTGAGTAGCGGGGGCACAGATACGCAGTATTTT.

The rearrangement joins TRBV9 to TRBJ2-3; 10 bases align to TRBD2. Losses at the gene ends were 2 bases for V and 2 bases for J; bases not matched to a gene: 8. This CDR3 is 17 amino acids long. CDR1 and CDR2 (germline): SGDLS, YYNGEE. Written as DNA, the CDR3 is TGTGCCAGCAGCGTCCAGACCGGGACTAGCGCCACAGATACGCAGTATTTT. As protein: CASSVQTGTSATDTQYF.

The chain combines TRBV20-1 with TRBJ2-7; D is undetermined. The germline V gene has CDR1 DFQATT and CDR2 SNEGSKA (reference sequence). The V end lost 1 base, the J end lost 2 bases, and 6 bases lay between the germline ends. There are 12 residues in the CDR3. The CDR3: CSARGPTYEQYF. Written as DNA, the CDR3 is TGCAGTGCTAGAGGCCCAACCTACGAGCAGTACTTC.

J is TRBJ2-1 and V is TRBV28, with no clear D. Trimming shortened V by 6 bases and J by 1 base, and 19 bases separated the two germline ends. Per the germline V gene, CDR1 is MDHEN and CDR2 is SYDVKM. The CDR3 sequence is 17 residues long. CDR3 nucleotide sequence: TGTGCCAGCAGGACCGTTTTCCAGGCGGTATCCTACAATGAGCAGTTCTTC. It translates to CASRTVFQAVSYNEQFF. Looking up the rest from reference TRBV28 and TRBJ2-1 gives the full variable domain: DVKVTQSSRYLVKRTGEKVFLECVQDMDHENMFWYRQDPGLGLRLIYFSYDVKMKEKGDIPEGYSVSREKKERFSLILESASTNQTSMYLCASRTVFQAVSYNEQFFGPGTRLTVL.

This chain connects TRBV7-8 to TRBJ2-1; no definite D call. The J call is in doubt because the DNA end fits TRBJ2-7 better. Looked up from germline, CDR1 is SGHVS and CDR2 is FQNEAQ. The CDR3 is 14 residues long. CDR3 coding DNA: TGTGCCAGCAGTGCAAAGGGCCCCTCCTACGAGCAGTACTTC. This sequence encodes CASSAKGPSYEQYF.

This clonotype was recorded at least ten times. J is TRBJ2-5 and V is TRBV13, with D tentatively TRBD2 (5 bases). The CDR3 runs 14 residues. Germline CDR1 is PRHDT and CDR2 is FYEKMQ (reference sequence). Trimming left V 2 bases short and J 3 bases short, with 10 bases between. CDR3 residues: CASSLRGSEETQYF. The CDR3 nucleotides are TGTGCCAGCAGCTTACGAGGGTCGGAAGAGACCCAGTACTTC.

The chain recombines TRBV6-2 or TRBV6-3 with TRBJ2-1; TRBD1 is a possible D gene (5 bases). The DNA end lines up better with TRBJ2-7; the J call may be wrong. The CDR3 is 16 residues long. CDR1 and CDR2 (germline): MNHEY, SVGEGT. The CDR3 region has the DNA TGTGCCAGCAGTTACCTAGGCGCCAGGGCGGCCTACGAGCAGTACTTC. This sequence encodes CASSYLGARAAYEQYF.

This chain's CDR3 is CSVEEGQGSSYEQYF. The CDR3 DNA reads as TGCAGCGTTGAAGAGGGACAGGGAAGCTCCTACGAGCAGTACTTC. V usage is TRBV29-1 and J usage is TRBJ2-7; 9 bases line up with TRBD1. CDR3 length equals 15 residues. Germline V CDR1 and CDR2: SQVTM, ANQGSEA. Trimming removed 0 bases from V and 0 bases from J; junction bases left unmatched: 3.